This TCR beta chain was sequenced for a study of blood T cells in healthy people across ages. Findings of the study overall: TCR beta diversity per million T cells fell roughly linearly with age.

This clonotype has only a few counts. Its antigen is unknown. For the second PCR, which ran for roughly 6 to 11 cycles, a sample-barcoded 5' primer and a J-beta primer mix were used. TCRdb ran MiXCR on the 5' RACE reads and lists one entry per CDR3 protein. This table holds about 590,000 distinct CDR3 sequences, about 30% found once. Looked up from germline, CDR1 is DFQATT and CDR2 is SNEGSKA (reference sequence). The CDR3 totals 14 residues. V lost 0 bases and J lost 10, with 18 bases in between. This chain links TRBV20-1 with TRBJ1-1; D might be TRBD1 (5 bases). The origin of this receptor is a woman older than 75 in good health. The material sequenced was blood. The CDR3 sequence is CSARELRGSRVAFF. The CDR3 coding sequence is TGCAGTGCTAGAGAACTAAGGGGTTCGAGGGTAGCTTTCTTT.